Below are 23 T cell receptor beta chains sequenced from a single sample in a study of CD8+CD57+ T cells in acquired aplastic anemia. The authors sequenced patients whose flow cytometry had shown CD8+CD57+ cell expansion. Genomic DNA provided the template from which TCR beta VDJ and CDR3 profiles were obtained. MiXCR, applied by TCRdb to the reads, yields one record per CDR3 protein. In the table there are around 150,000 distinct CDR3 sequences, more than 45% of which are singletons. The sequencing sample was made of sorted CD4+, CD8+, or CD8+CD57+ T cells (not recorded which) from PBMCs. Receptor source: a human donor with aplastic anemia.

The V and J genes are TRBV18 and TRBJ2-7; D remains ambiguous. Per the germline V gene, CDR1 is KGHSH and CDR2 is LQKENI. CDR3 length: 15 amino acids. V lost 6 bases, J lost 7 bases, and 22 bases lay in between. The CDR3 is CASSPAKATSSEQYF. CDR3 coding DNA: TGTGCCAGCTCGCCTGCGAAAGCAACTTCCTCAGAGCAGTACTTC.

The rearrangement uses TRBV29-1 and TRBJ1-1, with D uncertain. Per the germline V gene, CDR1 is SQVTM and CDR2 is ANQGSEA. This CDR3 comprises 12 residues. The germline V and J ends were trimmed by 6 bases and 3 bases, with 11 bases remaining between them. CDR3 residues: CSVQHRYTEAFF. The CDR3 coding sequence is TGCAGCGTCCAACACCGATACACTGAAGCTTTCTTT. Full variable domain (outside the CDR3, taken from reference TRBV29-1 and TRBJ1-1): SAVISQKPSRDICQRGTSLTIQCQVDSQVTMMFWYRQQPGQSLTLIATANQGSEATYESGFVIDKFPISRPNLTFSTLTVSNMSPEDSSIYLCSVQHRYTEAFFGQGTRLTVV.

The chain uses TRBV5-1 and TRBJ1-6, with D hard to call. V lost 0 bases and J 8 bases, leaving 12 bases between the germline ends. This CDR3 has 15 amino acids. Germline CDR1 reads SGHRS; CDR2 reads YFSETQ. CDR3 region: CASSLVFVAYSPLHF. The DNA for the CDR3 is TGCGCCAGCAGCTTGGTCTTTGTGGCCTATTCACCCCTCCACTTT.

This clonotype turned up a few times. The chain uses TRBV5-1 and TRBJ2-7; D uncertain. Germline-derived CDR1 and CDR2 are SGHRS and YFSETQ. The CDR3 length is 14 residues. The V and J ends lost 0 bases and 0 bases respectively, with 7 bases between them. Written as DNA, the CDR3 is TGCGCCAGCAGCTTGGTGGGAAGCTCCTACGAGCAGTACTTC. Translating it yields CASSLVGSSYEQYF. The entire variable domain, with the rest obtained from reference TRBV5-1 and TRBJ2-7, is as follows: KAGVTQTPRYLIKTRGQQVTLSCSPISGHRSVSWYQQTPGQGLQFLFEYFSETQRNKGNFPGRFSGRQFSNSRSEMNVSTLELGDSALYLCASSLVGSSYEQYFGPGTRLTVT.

CDR3 coding DNA: TGTGCCGGCCGTACGTGGAGAGGAGAGACCCAGTACTTC. Its protein is CAGRTWRGETQYF. The J gene is TRBJ2-5, the V gene TRBV30; D not resolved. Germline-derived CDR1 and CDR2 are GTSNPN and SVGIG (reference sequence). The CDR3 length is 13 residues. V lost 8 bases to trimming and J lost 4 bases, with 17 bases between them.

This clonotype appeared many times. The chain uses TRBV5-6 and TRBJ2-5; possible D gene TRBD1, 6 bases. Germline loops: CDR1 SGHDT, CDR2 YYEEEE. CDR3 length: 13 amino acids. V lost 6 bases and J 5 bases, leaving 14 bases between the germline ends. The DNA for the CDR3 is TGTGCCAGCATACGGACAGACACTGAGACCCAGTACTTC. Protein: CASIRTDTETQYF.

J is TRBJ2-5 and V is TRBV7-9, with D perhaps TRBD2 (5 bases). V was cut by 5 bases and J by 2 bases, with 15 bases left in between. CDR3 size: 15 residues. Per the germline V gene, CDR1 is SEHNR and CDR2 is FQNEAQ (reference sequence). CDR3 bases: TGTGCCAGCAGCCCCGGGGTTGGGGAGCAAGAGACCCAGTACTTC. Translation: CASSPGVGEQETQYF.

The chain has TRBV7-9 and TRBJ1-4; D perhaps matches TRBD1 (6 bases). CDR1 is SEHNR and CDR2 is FQNEAQ in the germline V gene (reference sequence). Trimming removed 5 bases at V and 6 bases at J, with 16 bases between. CDR3 length: 15 amino acids. CDR3 bases: TGTGCCAGCAGCCACCCGGGCGGGGGCGATGAAAAACTGTTTTTT. Amino acids: CASSHPGGGDEKLFF.

This clonotype was counted many times. V gene TRBV19 combines with J gene TRBJ1-4, with a tentative D call TRBD1 (5 bases). The CDR3 covers 17 residues. Deletions cut 5 bases from V and 4 bases from J, with 20 bases between. Germline V lookup: CDR1 LNHDA, CDR2 SQIVND (reference sequence). The CDR3 bases are TGTGCCAGTAGTCACCCGAGGGGAGGAAGGGGTAATGAAAAACTGTTTTTT. Translated, it gives CASSHPRGGRGNEKLFF. Variable domain in full (rest from reference TRBV19 and TRBJ1-4): DGGITQSPKYLFRKEGQNVTLSCEQNLNHDAMYWYRQDPGQGLRLIYYSQIVNDFQKGDIAEGYSVSREKKESFPLTVTSAQKNPTAFYLCASSHPRGGRGNEKLFFGSGTQLSVL.

J is TRBJ1-1 and V is TRBV20-1, with TRBD1 as a possible D gene (6 bases). The CDR3 is made up of 11 amino acids. The V end lost 2 bases, the J end lost 8 bases, and 9 bases lay between the germline ends. Germline V gene lookup returns CDR1 DFQATT and CDR2 SNEGSKA (reference sequence). The CDR3 DNA follows: TGCAGTGCTAGAAGAGACAGGGAAGCTTTCTTT. This translates into CSARRDREAFF.

This clonotype has ten or more counts. The genes are TRBV7-2 and TRBJ1-5; D is possibly TRBD1 (5 bases). V was clipped by 2 bases and J by 6 bases, with 8 bases between them. Germline-derived CDR1 and CDR2 are SGHTA and FQGNSA. CDR3 length: 13 residues. The CDR3 loop is CASSLTGLQPQHF. The CDR3 DNA follows: TGTGCCAGCAGCTTAACGGGACTTCAGCCCCAGCATTTT.

This clonotype was seen ten or more times. The CDR3 is CASTLGGTADYGYTF. CDR3 coding DNA: TGTGCCAGCACACTTGGGGGGACAGCTGACTATGGCTACACCTTC. The chain combines TRBV11-2 with TRBJ1-2, with TRBD1 matching over 7 bases. Germline-derived CDR1 and CDR2 are SGHAT and FQNNGV. This CDR3 spans 15 amino acids. The J segment lost 3 bases and the V segment lost 7 bases, leaving 11 bases of the junction unmatched.

This chain uses TRBV18 with TRBJ1-6; tentatively, D is TRBD1 (5 bases). V lost 3 bases, J lost 8 bases, and 14 bases lay in between. The germline V gene encodes CDR1 KGHSH and CDR2 LQKENI. The CDR3 is 15 amino acids. The CDR3 reads CASSPLGADDSPLHF. The CDR3 DNA follows: TGTGCCAGCTCACCCCTAGGGGCTGATGATTCACCCCTCCACTTT. The full variable domain, with the rest looked up from reference TRBV18 and TRBJ1-6, is NAGVMQNPRHLVRRRGQEARLRCSPMKGHSHVYWYRQLPEEGLKFMVYLQKENIIDESGMPKERFSAEFPKEGPSILRIQQVVRGDSAAYFCASSPLGADDSPLHFGNGTRLTVT.

This clonotype was observed many times. The chain couples TRBV12-3 or TRBV12-4 to TRBJ1-2; D possibly corresponds to TRBD1 (5 bases). Trimming took off 5 bases at V and 6 bases at J, with 16 bases between the two ends. This CDR3 is 14 amino acids long. The CDR3 DNA reads TGTGCCAGCAGTCCGGGAGGGACGCTTCATGGCTACACCTTC. This sequence encodes CASSPGGTLHGYTF.

CDR3 DNA sequence: TGTGCCACCAGACGACTAGCGGGTTACGAGCAGTACTTC. Protein product: CATRRLAGYEQYF. V usage is TRBV24-1 and J usage is TRBJ2-7; 10 positions match TRBD2. The germline CDR1 and CDR2 sequences are KGHDR and SFDVKD. The CDR3 runs 13 residues. The J segment lost 4 bases and the V segment lost 7 bases, leaving 3 bases of the junction unmatched.

This clonotype was detected a few times. V is TRBV15 and J is TRBJ2-7; 9 bases fit TRBD1. With V trimmed by 4 bases and J by 5 bases, 6 bases remained unmatched. Germline V gives CDR1 LNHNV, CDR2 YYDKDF (reference sequence). The CDR3 totals 14 residues. CDR3 protein: CATSTRRTGDEQYF. CDR3 DNA: TGTGCCACCAGCACCCGAAGGACAGGGGACGAGCAGTACTTC.

In its sample, this clonotype was seen many times. The CDR3 DNA reads as TGTGCCAGCAGCCCGACGTCTAGGGGGCACACAGATACGCAGTATTTT. This codes for CASSPTSRGHTDTQYF. This chain uses TRBV6-5 with TRBJ2-3; 7 bases line up with TRBD1. CDR3 length: 16 amino acids. The J segment lost 2 bases and the V segment lost 6 bases, leaving 11 bases of the junction unmatched. Germline-derived CDR1 and CDR2 are MNHEY and SVGAGI.

This clonotype occurred a few times. The rearrangement joins TRBV29-1 to TRBJ1-2; 10 nucleotides align to TRBD1. After removal of 2 bases from V and 4 bases from J, the junction contained 4 bases not matched to a gene. There are 14 residues in the CDR3. Germline CDR1 and CDR2: SQVTM and ANQGSEA. CDR3 sequence (DNA): TGCAGCGTTGAAAGGGACAGGGGCGGCTATGGCTACACCTTC. Its protein product is CSVERDRGGYGYTF.

V usage is TRBV5-5 and J usage is TRBJ2-7, with D perhaps matching TRBD1 or TRBD2 (5 bases each). From germline, CDR1 is SGHKS and CDR2 YYEKEE (reference sequence). This CDR3 has 15 amino acids. Trimming cost V 4 bases and J 0 bases, with 14 bases left between them. CDR3 sequence (DNA): TGTGCCAGCAGCGCCGGGCAGAGGGGCTCCTACGAGCAGTACTTC. It yields the protein CASSAGQRGSYEQYF.

Many counts were recorded for this clonotype. This rearrangement joins TRBV19 to TRBJ2-3; 10 nucleotides align to TRBD2. The CDR3 runs to 16 residues. J was trimmed by 8 bases and V by 6 bases; bases with no gene match: 14. Germline CDR1 is LNHDA and CDR2 is SQIVND (reference sequence). This CDR3 reads CASSPSGSGRAGTQYF. The CDR3 nucleotides are TGTGCCAGTAGCCCCTCAGGAAGCGGGAGGGCGGGTACGCAGTATTTT.

This clonotype was counted a single time. The chain links TRBV10-3 to TRBJ2-5, with 7 bases that match TRBD1. After removal of 4 bases from V and 5 bases from J, the junction contained 10 bases not matched to a gene. Looked up from germline, CDR1 is ENHRY and CDR2 is SYGVKD. CDR3 length: 15 amino acids. CDR3 sequence reads: CAISADTGVWETQYF. CDR3 nucleotide sequence: TGTGCCATCAGTGCCGATACAGGGGTCTGGGAGACCCAGTACTTC.

The table lists this clonotype with a few counts. For the CDR3, the DNA is TGTGCCAGCAGTACCCAGGGCACTGAAGCTTTCTTT. Protein: CASSTQGTEAFF. The V and J genes are TRBV27 and TRBJ1-1; TRBD1 is a possible D gene (5 bases). There are 12 residues in the CDR3. Germline V CDR1 and CDR2: MNHEY, SMNVEV (reference sequence). Trimming pared 5 bases from V and 4 bases from J, leaving 8 bases between.

The chain links TRBV24-1 to TRBJ2-3; possible D gene TRBD1, 6 bases. The V end lost 4 bases, the J end lost 2 bases, and 15 bases lay between the germline ends. Germline lookup yields CDR1 KGHDR and CDR2 SFDVKD. The CDR3 totals 16 residues. The CDR3 coding sequence is TGTGCCACCAGTGACAGGGACACGGAATACACAGATACGCAGTATTTT. Its protein is CATSDRDTEYTDTQYF.